Following are 11 T cell receptor beta chains from one sample sequenced in a study of regulatory and conventional T cells in RAG deficiency. Genomic DNA came from blood conventional CD4+ T cells gated CD25-low CD127-high. Profiled with immunoSEQ multiplex PCR; TCRdb holds only in-frame clones, not every one. This sample has 20,000 or so clones, with about 92% found just once. These data were also reused for a study on regulatory T cells. That source notes: The primer mix had 52 TRBV and 13 TRBJ primers.

Sequenced sample: CD4+ T cells sorted from blood. These receptors all stem from a human donor in good health.

V gene TRBV28 combines with J gene TRBJ1-5, with D uncertain. Per germline, CDR1 MDHEN and CDR2 SYDVKM. Deletions cut 8 bases from V and 2 bases from J, with 10 bases between. This CDR3 comprises 13 residues. The CDR3 nucleotides are TGTGCCAGCGGTCGGGAGGGCAATCAGCCCCAGCATTTT. It specifies CASGREGNQPQHF. Full variable domain (missing parts from reference TRBV28 and TRBJ1-5): DVKVTQSSRYLVKRTGEKVFLECVQDMDHENMFWYRQDPGLGLRLIYFSYDVKMKEKGDIPEGYSVSREKKERFSLILESASTNQTSMYLCASGREGNQPQHFGDGTRLSIL.

This chain joins TRBV2 and TRBJ1-4; TRBD1 might be the D (5 bases). The CDR3 sequence is 14 residues long. V shed 8 bases and J shed 0 bases, with 10 bases lying between them. CDR1 and CDR2 from the germline V gene are SNHLY and FYNNEI. The CDR3: CASGAGATNEKLFF. CDR3 DNA sequence: TGTGCCAGCGGGGCGGGGGCAACTAATGAAAAACTGTTTTTT.

The chain carries TRBV5-6 and TRBJ2-1; a weak D match, TRBD2 (5 bases). Trimming removed 3 bases from V and 4 bases from J, with 17 bases in between. Germline values: CDR1 SGHDT, CDR2 YYEEEE. CDR3 size: 16 residues. In DNA form, the CDR3 reads TGTGCCAGCAGCTGGGCTGCTAGCTTTATTTACAATGAGCAGTTCTTC. Its translation is CASSWAASFIYNEQFF.

This chain links TRBV12-5 with TRBJ1-5; D gene unclear. The V and J ends lost 0 bases and 6 bases respectively, with 12 bases between them. CDR1 is LGHNT and CDR2 is FRNRAP in the germline V gene. The CDR3 runs 15 residues. This CDR3 is CASGLVLGRGQPQHF. In DNA, the CDR3 is TGTGCTAGTGGTTTGGTACTGGGCCGAGGTCAGCCCCAGCATTTT.

The chain couples TRBV7-2 to TRBJ1-5, with D unclear. The V gene lost 1 base and the J gene lost 10 bases, with 17 bases spanning the gap. CDR1 is SGHTA and CDR2 is FQGNSA in the germline V gene. This CDR3 comprises 15 residues. Here the CDR3 DNA reads TGTGCCAGCAGCTTAGTCGCTGTGGGCACGGGACCCCAGCATTTT. Its protein product is CASSLVAVGTGPQHF.

As regards this clone: Compared with germline, one end of the junction differs, possibly owing to a read error. This chain links TRBV7-2 with TRBJ2-7; D may be TRBD1 (5 bases). The germline CDR1 and CDR2 sequences are SGHTA and FQGNSA. The CDR3 has 11 residues. The CDR3 coding sequence is TGTGCCAGCAGGAGAGACAGCCTGGAAGTCTTC. The encoded protein is CASRRDSLEVF. Full variable domain (outside the CDR3, taken from reference TRBV7-2 and TRBJ2-7): GAGVSQSPSNKVTEKGKDVELRCDPISGHTALYWYRQSLGQGLEFLIYFQGNSAPDKSGLPSDRFSAERTGGSVSTLTIQRTQQEDSAVYLCASRRDSLEVFGPGTRLTVT.

The chain carries TRBV19 and TRBJ2-2; D not resolved. The CDR3 consists of 13 residues. CDR1 is LNHDA, CDR2 SQIVND, per germline (reference sequence). V dropped 6 bases and J dropped 4 bases, with 9 bases sitting between them. The CDR3: CASSQDFTGELFF. The CDR3 DNA is TGTGCCAGTAGCCAGGATTTCACCGGGGAGCTGTTTTTT.

The chain joins TRBV2 to TRBJ1-2; D is perhaps TRBD1 (5 bases). This CDR3 is built from 13 residues. Trimming cost V 2 bases and J 6 bases, with 10 bases left between them. From germline, CDR1 is SNHLY and CDR2 FYNNEI. The CDR3 spells CASSEQGIDGYTF. The CDR3 nucleotides are TGTGCCAGCAGTGAACAGGGAATCGATGGCTACACCTTC. The whole variable domain, filled in from reference TRBV2 and TRBJ1-2, reads EPEVTQTPSHQVTQMGQEVILRCVPISNHLYFYWYRQILGQKVEFLVSFYNNEISEKSEIFDDQFSVERPDGSNFTLKIRSTKLEDSAMYFCASSEQGIDGYTFGSGTRLTVV.

The J gene is TRBJ2-3, the V gene TRBV7-6, with D perhaps assigned TRBD1 or TRBD2 (7 bases each). Germline lookup yields CDR1 SGHVS and CDR2 FNYEAQ. The CDR3 length is 13 residues. Trimming removed 7 bases at V and 3 bases at J, with 11 bases between. For the CDR3, the DNA is TGTGCCAGCAATCAGGGGGGGACAGATACGCAGTATTTT. Translating gives CASNQGGTDTQYF.

This chain links TRBV7-8 with TRBJ1-1; D is unresolved. Germline V gene sequence: CDR1 SGHVS, CDR2 FQNEAQ. Trimming removed 1 base at V and 1 base at J, with 4 bases between. The CDR3 consists of 13 residues. DNA of the CDR3: TGTGCCAGCAGCTTAGGGCGGAACACTGAAGCTTTCTTT. Protein sequence: CASSLGRNTEAFF. Looking up the rest from reference TRBV7-8 and TRBJ1-1 gives the full variable domain: GAGVSQSPRYKVAKRGQDVALRCDPISGHVSLFWYQQALGQGPEFLTYFQNEAQLDKSGLPSDRFFAERPEGSVSTLKIQRTQQEDSAVYLCASSLGRNTEAFFGQGTRLTVV.

This rearrangement joins TRBV4-2 to TRBJ2-1; D might be TRBD1 (6 bases). This CDR3 comprises 17 residues. The germline CDR1 and CDR2 sequences are LGHNA and YNFKEQ. V was cut by 0 bases and J by 7 bases, with 19 bases left in between. The CDR3 nucleotides read TGTGCCAGCAGCCAAGACGGTACAGGGTTCGGGATGAATGAGCAGTTCTTC. The encoded protein is CASSQDGTGFGMNEQFF.